Presented here are 10 T cell receptor beta chains from one specimen sequenced in a study of T cells in Graves' hyperthyroidism and ophthalmopathy. TCR beta CDR3 region amplification was performed from RNA transcripts. First-round RT-PCR with HTBI primers amplified the TCR CDR3 region. A single record per CDR3 protein comes from TCRdb applying MiXCR to the multiplex PCR reads. The repertoire consists of 350,000 or so distinct CDR3 sequences, with around 23% occurring once and the leading ten covering around 48%. The sample comprised blood. These receptors came from a woman in her fifties or sixties with Graves' hyperthyroidism.

CDR3 amino acids: CATRGARGYTF. The CDR3 nucleotides read TGTGCCACCAGGGGGGCCCGAGGCTACACCTTC. The chain employs TRBV6-2 or TRBV6-3 and TRBJ1-2, with 7 bases that match TRBD1. This CDR3 has 11 residues. Germline V gene sequence: CDR1 MNHEY, CDR2 SVGEGT. V lost 10 bases, J lost 8 bases, and 7 bases stayed unmatched.

The chain recombines TRBV12-3 or TRBV12-4 with TRBJ2-5, with TRBD2 matching over 9 bases. The CDR3 is 14 residues long. The V segment lost 6 bases and the J segment 5 bases; nucleotides outside the gene matches: 7. CDR3 coding DNA: TGTGCCAGCAGGCCGGGCGGGAGGGGGGAGACCCAGTACTTC. This encodes CASRPGGRGETQYF.

The table lists this clonotype with many counts. The chain has TRBV12-3 or TRBV12-4 and TRBJ2-3; D not certain. CDR3 length: 13 residues. Deletions cut 1 base from V and 4 bases from J, with 6 bases between. In DNA form, the CDR3 reads TGTGCCAGCAGTTTAGGTGGGGCAGATACGCAGTATTTT. Translated: CASSLGGADTQYF.

This clonotype was counted ten times or more. The rearrangement uses TRBV2 and TRBJ1-6; a weak D match, TRBD1 (6 bases). The V and J ends lost 2 bases and 14 bases respectively, with 13 bases between them. The germline V gene encodes CDR1 SNHLY and CDR2 FYNNEI. The CDR3 is 13 residues long. The CDR3 loop is CASSETGSLTLHF. CDR3 DNA sequence: TGTGCCAGCAGTGAAACAGGGTCATTAACCCTCCACTTT.

At least ten counts were recorded for this clonotype. This chain uses TRBV7-9 with TRBJ2-7; D possibly matches TRBD1 or TRBD2 (6 bases each). There are 14 residues in the CDR3. Deletions cut 5 bases from V and 6 bases from J, with 17 bases between. Per germline, CDR1 SEHNR and CDR2 FQNEAQ (reference sequence). In DNA, the CDR3 is TGTGCCAGCAGCCCTCACGGGGGCCCGGTCGAGCAGTACTTC. Residues: CASSPHGGPVEQYF.

This clonotype appeared many times. The chain joins TRBV19 to TRBJ1-2, with D maybe TRBD1 (6 bases). CDR3 length equals 15 residues. V lost 4 bases and J lost 4, with 16 bases in between. The germline gives CDR1 LNHDA, CDR2 SQIVND (reference sequence). CDR3 sequence reads: CASSSATGGGYGYTF. In DNA form, the CDR3 reads TGTGCCAGTAGTAGTGCTACGGGAGGGGGCTATGGCTACACCTTC.

This clonotype was seen more than once but under ten times. The rearrangement links TRBV12-3 or TRBV12-4 to TRBJ1-1; the D gene is possibly TRBD1 (5 bases). V was shortened by 5 bases and J by 6 bases, with 13 bases between the two germline ends. The CDR3 runs 13 residues. The CDR3 protein is CASSRRGPPEAFF. In DNA form, the CDR3 reads TGTGCCAGCAGTAGAAGGGGCCCGCCTGAAGCTTTCTTT.

This clonotype appeared many times. This CDR3 is CASSESGRAQYF. CDR3 coding DNA: TGCGCCAGCAGTGAGTCGGGGAGGGCGCAGTACTTC. The rearrangement links TRBV10-2 to TRBJ2-7; 7 bases are a match to TRBD2. This CDR3 has 12 residues. CDR1 WSHSY and CDR2 SAAADI come from the germline V gene. J gave up 9 bases and V 0 bases, and 2 bases lay outside the gene matches.

The V call is TRBV29-1, the J call TRBJ2-3; weak D call: TRBD2 (7 bases). The CDR3 has 14 residues. V lost 6 bases, J lost 4 bases, and 17 bases lay in between. The germline CDR1 and CDR2 sequences are SQVTM and ANQGSEA. CDR3 DNA: TGCAGCGTCCCCCCGAGGGGGAGGGCAGATACGCAGTATTTT. This gives the protein CSVPPRGRADTQYF.

This clonotype was detected a few times. The genes are TRBV28 and TRBJ1-5; D ambiguous. The length of the CDR3 is 13 residues. Germline CDR1 reads MDHEN; CDR2 reads SYDVKM. V lost 7 bases to trimming and J lost 3 bases, with 10 bases between them. The CDR3: CASINSLNQPQHF. CDR3 nucleotides: TGTGCCAGCATAAACAGTCTCAATCAGCCCCAGCATTTT.